One sample yielded the 14 T cell receptor beta chains listed below, sequenced in a study of blood T cell repertoires in COVID-19. Using immunoSEQ multiplex PCR, the repertoire was profiled, and TCRdb retains in-frame clones only, with some absent. Here the sample spans about 270,000 clones, approximately 90% being singletons. Sequences were obtained from PBMCs or T cells enriched from blood (not recorded which). Source of these receptors: a man between 40 and 49 years old who had been exposed to COVID-19.

The chain combines TRBV5-5 with TRBJ2-7; 10 positions match TRBD1. This CDR3 spans 17 amino acids. Losses at the gene ends were 5 bases for V and 1 base for J; bases not matched to a gene: 12. Germline V gives CDR1 SGHKS, CDR2 YYEKEE (reference sequence). CDR3: CASSITGTGVLSYEQYF. The CDR3 DNA reads as TGTGCCAGCAGTATTACCGGGACAGGGGTTCTTTCCTACGAGCAGTACTTC.

CDR3 amino acids: CASRSENGLTGYSNQPQHF. The DNA for the CDR3 is TGTGCAAGTCGCTCAGAAAATGGGCTGACAGGGTATAGCAATCAGCCCCAGCATTTT. The chain uses TRBV12-2 and TRBJ1-5; the D segment call TRBD1 is taken from the table without a DNA check. TRBV12-2 is shown as a pseudogene. CDR3 size: 19 residues.

This clone was observed a single time. The V call is TRBV30, the J call TRBJ2-1; 7 positions agree with TRBD2. Germline V lookup: CDR1 GTSNPN, CDR2 SVGIG (reference sequence). The CDR3 extends over 15 amino acids. V trimming: 2 bases; J trimming: 3 bases; junction bases outside the gene matches: 7. The CDR3 spells CAWSTLRTSYNEQFF. The CDR3 bases are TGTGCCTGGAGTACCCTCCGGACTAGCTACAATGAGCAGTTCTTC. The whole variable domain, remainder taken from reference TRBV30 and TRBJ2-1, is SQTIHQWPATLVQPVGSPLSLECTVEGTSNPNLYWYRQAAGRGLQLLFYSVGIGQISSEVPQNLSASRPQDRQFILSSKKLLLSDSGFYLCAWSTLRTSYNEQFFGPGTRLTVL.

The CDR3 here is CASSRGVYYEQYF. The CDR3 DNA is TGTGCCAGTTCCAGGGGGGTGTACTACGAGCAGTACTTC. V is TRBV7-2 and J is TRBJ2-7, with TRBD1 as a possible D gene (7 bases). The CDR3 length is 13 residues. In germline, CDR1 is SGHTA, CDR2 FQGNSA. V was clipped by 9 bases and J by 3 bases, with 15 bases between them.

The chain employs TRBV5-6 and TRBJ2-1; no firm D call. The CDR3 length is 14 residues. V was pared by 4 bases and J by 8 bases, with 16 bases between. Germline V gives CDR1 SGHDT, CDR2 YYEEEE. The CDR3 DNA sequence: TGTGCCAGCAGCCAAGCCGTCATAGTCTATGAGCAGTTCTTC. As protein: CASSQAVIVYEQFF.

The gene calls are TRBV9 and TRBJ1-1; no clear D. V was trimmed by 4 bases and J by 1 base, leaving 8 bases between them. Germline V gene sequence: CDR1 SGDLS, CDR2 YYNGEE. The CDR3 consists of 13 residues. The CDR3 DNA sequence: TGTGCCAGCAGCCGCGCGGGGAACACTGAAGCTTTCTTT. Its protein product is CASSRAGNTEAFF. The complete variable domain, with remaining parts taken from reference TRBV9 and TRBJ1-1, reads DSGVTQTPKHLITATGQRVTLRCSPRSGDLSVYWYQQSLDQGLQFLIQYYNGEERAKGNILERFSAQQFPDLHSELNLSSLELGDSALYFCASSRAGNTEAFFGQGTRLTVV.

Only one count was recorded for this clone. V gene TRBV10-2 combines with J gene TRBJ2-1; 10 nucleotides line up with TRBD2. The germline V gene has CDR1 WSHSY and CDR2 SAAADI. V trimming: 2 bases; J trimming: 4 bases; junction bases outside the gene matches: 2. This CDR3 has 15 residues. This chain's CDR3 is CASSEGTSEYNEQFF. The CDR3 nucleotides read TGCGCCAGCAGTGAGGGGACTAGCGAGTACAATGAGCAGTTCTTC.

V gene TRBV2 combines with J gene TRBJ1-6, with 7 bases identical to TRBD1. Germline V gene sequence: CDR1 SNHLY, CDR2 FYNNEI. Unmatched junction bases numbered 13, after V lost 6 bases and J lost 5 bases. The CDR3 is 17 residues long. CDR3 residues: CASSQYRGPIDNSPLHF. The CDR3 DNA follows: TGTGCCAGCAGCCAATACAGGGGCCCCATCGATAATTCACCCCTCCACTTT.

This clone was counted a single time. The chain uses TRBV9 and TRBJ2-1; TRBD1 aligns across 9 bases. CDR1 SGDLS and CDR2 YYNGEE come from the germline V gene. The CDR3 runs 15 residues. The V gene end was trimmed by 0 bases and the J gene end by 3 bases; junction bases not matched to a gene: 1. CDR3 loop: CASSVGQGDYNEQFF. CDR3 nucleotides: TGTGCCAGCAGCGTAGGACAGGGGGACTACAATGAGCAGTTCTTC.

Comment on this clone: This sample includes further DNA sequences coding for the same CDR3. V is TRBV27 and J is TRBJ2-3; no definite D call. The CDR3 has 15 residues. The germline V and J ends were trimmed by 5 bases and 1 base, with 13 bases remaining between them. From germline, CDR1 is MNHEY and CDR2 SMNVEV (reference sequence). This CDR3 is CASSLVGRGTDTQYF. CDR3 coding DNA: TGTGCCAGCAGTCTAGTCGGCCGGGGCACAGATACGCAGTATTTT.

The chain employs TRBV29-1 and TRBJ1-2; 7 nucleotides agree with TRBD1. Germline assignment: CDR1 SQVTM and CDR2 ANQGSEA. CDR3 length equals 15 residues. J was trimmed by 2 bases and V by 5 bases; bases with no gene match: 11. Here the CDR3 reads CSVLTGLQKNYGYTF. The DNA of the CDR3 is TGCAGCGTTCTGACAGGGCTACAGAAGAACTATGGCTACACCTTC.

The chain employs TRBV19 and TRBJ1-5, with D unresolved. The CDR3 is made up of 15 amino acids. Trimming pared 2 bases from V and 0 bases from J, leaving 8 bases between. Germline V lookup: CDR1 LNHDA, CDR2 SQIVND (reference sequence). The CDR3 protein is CASSIIHISNQPQHF. In nucleotides, the CDR3 is TGTGCCAGTAGTATAATACATATTAGCAATCAGCCCCAGCATTTT.

This clone came up once. This sequence joins TRBV19 and TRBJ2-7, with TRBD1 matching 7 bases. V trimming: 6 bases; J trimming: 3 bases; junction bases outside the gene matches: 8. The CDR3 extends over 14 amino acids. Germline values: CDR1 LNHDA, CDR2 SQIVND (reference sequence). CDR3 DNA: TGTGCCAGTAGCCAGCAGGGGGAGAGCTACGAGCAGTACTTC. This sequence encodes CASSQQGESYEQYF.

This clone was detected only once. This chain connects TRBV24-1 to TRBJ2-3, with 10 bases fitting TRBD2. The CDR3 runs to 18 residues. In germline, CDR1 is KGHDR, CDR2 SFDVKD. Trimming cost V 4 bases and J 3 bases; bases outside gene matches: 12. The CDR3 region is CATSEEREGLWGTDTQYF. CDR3 coding DNA: TGTGCCACCAGTGAAGAGCGGGAGGGCCTTTGGGGAACAGATACGCAGTATTTT.